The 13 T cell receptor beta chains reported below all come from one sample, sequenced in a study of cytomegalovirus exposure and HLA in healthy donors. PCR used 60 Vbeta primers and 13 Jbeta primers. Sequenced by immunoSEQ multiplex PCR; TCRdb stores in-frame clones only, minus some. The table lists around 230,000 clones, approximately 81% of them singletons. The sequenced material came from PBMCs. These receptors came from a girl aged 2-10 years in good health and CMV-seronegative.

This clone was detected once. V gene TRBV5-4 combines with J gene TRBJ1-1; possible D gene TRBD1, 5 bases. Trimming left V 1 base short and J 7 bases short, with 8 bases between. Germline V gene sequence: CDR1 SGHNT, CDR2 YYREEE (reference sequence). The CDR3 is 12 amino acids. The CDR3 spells CASSLKGNEAFF. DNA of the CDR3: TGTGCCAGCAGCTTGAAGGGGAATGAAGCTTTCTTT.

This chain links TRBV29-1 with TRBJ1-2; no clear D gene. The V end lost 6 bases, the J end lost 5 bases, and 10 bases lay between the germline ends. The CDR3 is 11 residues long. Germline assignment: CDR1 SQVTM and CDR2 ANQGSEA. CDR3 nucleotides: TGCAGCGTCCTCGCCGGGTATGGCTACACCTTC. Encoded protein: CSVLAGYGYTF.

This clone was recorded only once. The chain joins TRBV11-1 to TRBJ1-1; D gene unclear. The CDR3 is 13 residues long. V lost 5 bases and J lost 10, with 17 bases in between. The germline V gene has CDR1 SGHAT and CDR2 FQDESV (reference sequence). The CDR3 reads CASSLGEQQRAFF. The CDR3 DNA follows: TGTGCCAGCAGCCTCGGTGAACAGCAGAGAGCTTTCTTT.

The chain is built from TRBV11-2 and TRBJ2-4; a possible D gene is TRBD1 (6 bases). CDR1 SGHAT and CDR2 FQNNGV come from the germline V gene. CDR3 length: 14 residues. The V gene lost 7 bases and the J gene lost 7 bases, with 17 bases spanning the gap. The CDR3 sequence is CASTLNGGHNIQYF. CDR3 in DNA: TGTGCCAGCACCCTTAATGGGGGACACAACATTCAGTACTTC.

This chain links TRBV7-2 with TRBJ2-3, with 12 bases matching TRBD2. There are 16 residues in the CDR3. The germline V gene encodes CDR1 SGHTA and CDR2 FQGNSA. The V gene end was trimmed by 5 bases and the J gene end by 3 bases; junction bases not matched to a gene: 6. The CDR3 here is CASSERLAGVTDTQYF. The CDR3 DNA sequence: TGTGCCAGCAGCGAACGACTAGCGGGAGTTACAGATACGCAGTATTTT.

The chain's CDR3 is CASRRLNTEAFF. CDR3 DNA: TGTGCCAGTAGGAGGTTGAACACTGAAGCTTTCTTT. The V and J genes are TRBV19 and TRBJ1-1; D call uncertain. V lost 6 bases and J 0 bases, leaving 5 bases between the germline ends. Germline CDR1 reads LNHDA; CDR2 reads SQIVND (reference sequence). The CDR3 is 12 residues long. The whole variable domain, remainder taken from reference TRBV19 and TRBJ1-1, is DGGITQSPKYLFRKEGQNVTLSCEQNLNHDAMYWYRQDPGQGLRLIYYSQIVNDFQKGDIAEGYSVSREKKESFPLTVTSAQKNPTAFYLCASRRLNTEAFFGQGTRLTVV.

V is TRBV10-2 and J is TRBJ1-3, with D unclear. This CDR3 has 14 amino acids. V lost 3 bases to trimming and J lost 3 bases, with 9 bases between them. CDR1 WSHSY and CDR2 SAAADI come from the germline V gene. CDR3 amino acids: CASSDPAYGNTIYF. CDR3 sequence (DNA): TGCGCCAGCAGTGACCCAGCGTATGGAAACACCATATATTTT.

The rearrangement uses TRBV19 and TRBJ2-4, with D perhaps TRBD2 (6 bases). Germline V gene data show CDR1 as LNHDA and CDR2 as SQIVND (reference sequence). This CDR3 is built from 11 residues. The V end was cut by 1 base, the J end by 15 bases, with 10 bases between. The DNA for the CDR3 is TGTGCCAGTAGTATAGGAGTGGAGGGGTACTTC. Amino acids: CASSIGVEGYF.

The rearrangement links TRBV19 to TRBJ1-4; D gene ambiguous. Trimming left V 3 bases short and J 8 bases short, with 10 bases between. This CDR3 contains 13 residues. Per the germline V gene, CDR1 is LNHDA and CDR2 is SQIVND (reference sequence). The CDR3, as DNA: TGTGCCAGTAGTATCCTCAGGTTGGAAAAACTGTTTTTT. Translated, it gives CASSILRLEKLFF.

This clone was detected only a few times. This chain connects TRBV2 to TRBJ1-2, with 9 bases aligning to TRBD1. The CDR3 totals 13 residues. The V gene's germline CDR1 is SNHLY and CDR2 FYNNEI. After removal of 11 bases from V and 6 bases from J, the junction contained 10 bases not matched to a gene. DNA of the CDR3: TGTGCCGGCTTACCCCGGGACAGGGATGGCTACACCTTC. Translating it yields CAGLPRDRDGYTF.

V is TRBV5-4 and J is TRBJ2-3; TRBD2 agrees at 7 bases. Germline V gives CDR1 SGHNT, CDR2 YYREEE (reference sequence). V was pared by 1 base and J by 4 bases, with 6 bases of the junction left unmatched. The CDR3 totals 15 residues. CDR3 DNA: TGTGCCAGCAGCTTGTCTAGCGGTACCGCAGATACGCAGTATTTT. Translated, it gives CASSLSSGTADTQYF.

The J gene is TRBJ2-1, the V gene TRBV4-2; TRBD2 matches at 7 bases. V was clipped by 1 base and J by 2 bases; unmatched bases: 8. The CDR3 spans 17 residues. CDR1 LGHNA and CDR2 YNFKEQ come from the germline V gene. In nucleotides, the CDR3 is TGTGCCAGCAGCCAAGCACCCTCTAGCGGAGCCTACAATGAGCAGTTCTTC. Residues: CASSQAPSSGAYNEQFF.

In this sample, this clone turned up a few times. CDR3 amino acids: CASSRVGSLNTEAFF. The CDR3 region has the DNA TGTGCCAGCAGCCGGGTAGGGAGCCTGAACACTGAAGCTTTCTTT. The chain recombines TRBV6-5 with TRBJ1-1, with unresolved D. Deletions cut 6 bases from V and 0 bases from J, with 14 bases between. This CDR3 spans 15 amino acids. Germline V CDR1 and CDR2: MNHEY, SVGAGI.